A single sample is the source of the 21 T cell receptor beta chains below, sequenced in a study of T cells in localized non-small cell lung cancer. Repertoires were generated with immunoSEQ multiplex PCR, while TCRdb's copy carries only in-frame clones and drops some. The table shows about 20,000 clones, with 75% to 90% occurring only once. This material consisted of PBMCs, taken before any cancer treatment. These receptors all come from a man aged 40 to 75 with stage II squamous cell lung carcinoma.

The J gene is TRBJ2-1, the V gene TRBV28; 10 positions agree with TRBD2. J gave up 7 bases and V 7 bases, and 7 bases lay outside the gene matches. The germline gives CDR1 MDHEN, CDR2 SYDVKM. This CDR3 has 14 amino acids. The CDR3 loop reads CASMGSGRGNEQFF. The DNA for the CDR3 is TGTGCCAGCATGGGGAGCGGGAGGGGGAATGAGCAGTTCTTC.

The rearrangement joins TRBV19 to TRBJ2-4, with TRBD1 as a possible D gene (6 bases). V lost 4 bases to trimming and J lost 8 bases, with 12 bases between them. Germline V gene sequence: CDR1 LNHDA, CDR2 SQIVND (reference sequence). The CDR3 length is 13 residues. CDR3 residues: CASSRNREDIQYF. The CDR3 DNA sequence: TGTGCCAGTAGTAGAAACAGGGAAGACATTCAGTACTTC.

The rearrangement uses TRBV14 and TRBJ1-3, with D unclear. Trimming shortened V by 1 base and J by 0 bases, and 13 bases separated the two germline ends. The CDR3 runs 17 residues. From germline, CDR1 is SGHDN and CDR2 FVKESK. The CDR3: CASSQVSGGFSGNTIYF. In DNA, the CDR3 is TGTGCCAGCAGCCAAGTGTCGGGAGGTTTCTCTGGAAACACCATATATTTT.

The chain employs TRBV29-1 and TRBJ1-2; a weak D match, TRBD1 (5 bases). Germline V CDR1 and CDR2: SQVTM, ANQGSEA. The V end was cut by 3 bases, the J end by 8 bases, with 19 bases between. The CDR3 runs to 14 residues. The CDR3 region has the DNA TGCAGCGTTGAGGGTGACAGCCCGGCACGGGGCTACACCTTC. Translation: CSVEGDSPARGYTF.

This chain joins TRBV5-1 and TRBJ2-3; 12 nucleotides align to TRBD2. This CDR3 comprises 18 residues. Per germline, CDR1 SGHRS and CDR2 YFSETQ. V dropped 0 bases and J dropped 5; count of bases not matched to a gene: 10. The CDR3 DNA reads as TGCGCCAGCAGCTTGGGCACACTACTAGCGGGAGGAGGAGATACGCAGTATTTT. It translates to CASSLGTLLAGGGDTQYF.

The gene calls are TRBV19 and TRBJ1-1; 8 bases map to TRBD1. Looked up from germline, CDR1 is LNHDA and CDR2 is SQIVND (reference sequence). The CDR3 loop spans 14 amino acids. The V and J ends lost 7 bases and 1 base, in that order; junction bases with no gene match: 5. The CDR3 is CASTQGAPNTEAFF. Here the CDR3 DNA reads TGTGCCAGTACCCAGGGGGCTCCGAACACTGAAGCTTTCTTT.

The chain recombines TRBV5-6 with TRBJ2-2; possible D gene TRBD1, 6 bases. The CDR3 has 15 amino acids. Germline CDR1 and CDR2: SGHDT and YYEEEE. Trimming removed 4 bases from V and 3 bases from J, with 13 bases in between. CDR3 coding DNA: TGTGCCAGCAGCGCCACCGGACAGTACACCGGGGAGCTGTTTTTT. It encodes CASSATGQYTGELFF.

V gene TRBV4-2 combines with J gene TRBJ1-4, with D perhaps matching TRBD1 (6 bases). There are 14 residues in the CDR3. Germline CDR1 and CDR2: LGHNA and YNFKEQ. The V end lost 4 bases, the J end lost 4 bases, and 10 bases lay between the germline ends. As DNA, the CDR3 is TGTGCCAGCAGCCCTGACAGGAGTAATGAAAAACTGTTTTTT. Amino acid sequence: CASSPDRSNEKLFF.

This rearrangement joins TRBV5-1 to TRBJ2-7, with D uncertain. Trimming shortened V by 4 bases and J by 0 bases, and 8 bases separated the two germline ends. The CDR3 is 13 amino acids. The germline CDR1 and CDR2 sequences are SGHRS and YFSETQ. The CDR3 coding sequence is TGCGCCAGCAGCCCTCCGGTCTCCTACGAGCAGTACTTC. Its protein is CASSPPVSYEQYF.

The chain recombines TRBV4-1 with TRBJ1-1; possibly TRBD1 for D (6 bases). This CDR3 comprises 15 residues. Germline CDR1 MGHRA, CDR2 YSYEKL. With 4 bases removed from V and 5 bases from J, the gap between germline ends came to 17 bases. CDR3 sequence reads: CASSPYAGGLTEAFF. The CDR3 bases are TGCGCCAGCAGCCCGTATGCGGGGGGCTTGACTGAAGCTTTCTTT.

CDR3 DNA: TGTGCCAGCAGCTTAGCAGTCTACGGGGCCCACGAGCAGTACTTC. It is translated as CASSLAVYGAHEQYF. The chain employs TRBV11-1 and TRBJ2-7, with D tentatively TRBD1 or TRBD2 (5 bases each). Per the germline V gene, CDR1 is SGHAT and CDR2 is FQDESV (reference sequence). This CDR3 is built from 15 residues. V was clipped by 0 bases and J by 5 bases, with 14 bases between them.

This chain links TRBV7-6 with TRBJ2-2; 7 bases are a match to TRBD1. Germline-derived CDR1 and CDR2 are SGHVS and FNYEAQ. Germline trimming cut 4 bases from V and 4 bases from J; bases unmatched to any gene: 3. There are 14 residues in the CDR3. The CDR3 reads CASSSGTVTGELFF. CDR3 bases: TGTGCCAGCAGCTCCGGGACAGTCACCGGGGAGCTGTTTTTT. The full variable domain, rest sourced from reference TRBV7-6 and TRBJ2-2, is GAGVSQSPRYKVTKRGQDVALRCDPISGHVSLYWYRQALGQGPEFLTYFNYEAQQDKSGLPNDRFSAERPEGSISTLTIQRTEQRDSAMYRCASSSGTVTGELFFGEGSRLTVL.

Here the CDR3 DNA reads TGTGCCAGCAGACAGGGGGCAAACTACGAGCAGTACTTC. It is translated as CASRQGANYEQYF. The rearrangement joins TRBV6-6 to TRBJ2-7, with TRBD1 matching over 9 bases. The germline gives CDR1 MNHNY, CDR2 SVGAGI (reference sequence). The CDR3 is made up of 13 amino acids. J lost 3 bases, V lost 6 bases, and 3 bases had no gene match.

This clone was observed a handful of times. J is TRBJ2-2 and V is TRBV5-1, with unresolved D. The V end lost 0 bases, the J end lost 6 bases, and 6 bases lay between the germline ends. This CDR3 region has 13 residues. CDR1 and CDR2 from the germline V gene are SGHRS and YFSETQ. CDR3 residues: CASSLAEPGELFF. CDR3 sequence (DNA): TGCGCCAGCAGCTTGGCCGAGCCCGGGGAGCTGTTTTTT.

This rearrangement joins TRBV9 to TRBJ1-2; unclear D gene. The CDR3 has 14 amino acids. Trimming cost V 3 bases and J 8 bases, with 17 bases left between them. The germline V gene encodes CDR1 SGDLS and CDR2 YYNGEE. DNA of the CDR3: TGTGCCAGCAGCGACCGCGGGTCCTCGCGAGGCTACACCTTC. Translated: CASSDRGSSRGYTF. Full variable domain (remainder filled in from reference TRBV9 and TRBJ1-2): DSGVTQTPKHLITATGQRVTLRCSPRSGDLSVYWYQQSLDQGLQFLIQYYNGEERAKGNILERFSAQQFPDLHSELNLSSLELGDSALYFCASSDRGSSRGYTFGSGTRLTVV.

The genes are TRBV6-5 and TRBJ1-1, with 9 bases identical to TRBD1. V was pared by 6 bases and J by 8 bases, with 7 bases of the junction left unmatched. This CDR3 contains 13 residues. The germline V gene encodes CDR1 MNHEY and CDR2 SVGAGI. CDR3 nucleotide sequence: TGTGCCAGCAGCTTGGGACAGGGCAGAGAAGCTTTCTTT. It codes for CASSLGQGREAFF.

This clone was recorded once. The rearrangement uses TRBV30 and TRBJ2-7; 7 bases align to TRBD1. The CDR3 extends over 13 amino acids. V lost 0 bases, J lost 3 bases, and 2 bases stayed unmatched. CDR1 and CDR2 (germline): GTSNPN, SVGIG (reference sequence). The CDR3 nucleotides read TGTGCCTGGAGTGTAGGGACAGACTACGAGCAGTACTTC. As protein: CAWSVGTDYEQYF.

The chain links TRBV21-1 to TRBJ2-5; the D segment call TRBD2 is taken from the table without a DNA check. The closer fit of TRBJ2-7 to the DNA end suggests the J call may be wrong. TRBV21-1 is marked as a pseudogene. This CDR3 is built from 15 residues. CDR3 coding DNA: TGTGCCAGCAGCCTCACCCCGGAGATAACCTACGAGCAGTACTTC. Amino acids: CASSLTPEITYEQYF.

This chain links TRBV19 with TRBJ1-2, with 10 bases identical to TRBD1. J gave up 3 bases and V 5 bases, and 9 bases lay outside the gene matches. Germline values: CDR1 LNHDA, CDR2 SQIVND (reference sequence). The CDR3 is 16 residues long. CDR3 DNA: TGTGCCAGTAGTGTTCGTAGGGGGACAGGGGACTATGGCTACACCTTC. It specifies CASSVRRGTGDYGYTF.

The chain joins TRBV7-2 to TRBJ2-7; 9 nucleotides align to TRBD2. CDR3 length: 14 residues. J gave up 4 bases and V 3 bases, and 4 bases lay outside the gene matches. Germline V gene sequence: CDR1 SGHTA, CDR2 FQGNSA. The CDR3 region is CASSLVAGAYEQYF. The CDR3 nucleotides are TGTGCCAGCAGCTTGGTAGCGGGGGCGTACGAGCAGTACTTC.

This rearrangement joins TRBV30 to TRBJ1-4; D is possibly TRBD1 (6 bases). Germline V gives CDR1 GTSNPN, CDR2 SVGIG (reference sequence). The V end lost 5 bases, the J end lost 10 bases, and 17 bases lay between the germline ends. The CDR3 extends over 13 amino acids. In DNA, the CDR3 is TGTGCCTGGTCACAGGGTTTAAAGGGAAAACTGTTTTTT. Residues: CAWSQGLKGKLFF.